The next 14 T cell receptor beta chains were all read from a single sample in a study of CD8+CD57+ T cells in acquired aplastic anemia. Profiling of TCR beta VDJ combinations and CDR3 sequences used genomic DNA as template. TCRdb fed the reads into MiXCR, producing one record per CDR3 protein. This table has about 68,000 distinct CDR3 sequences, around half appearing once. Source material: sorted CD4+, CD8+, or CD8+CD57+ T cells (not recorded which) from PBMCs. The receptors were sampled from a human donor in good health, serving as a control.

The chain carries TRBV4-3 and TRBJ1-2; D is uncertain. CDR1 and CDR2 from the germline V gene are LGHNA and YSLEER. V was clipped by 3 bases and J by 4 bases, with 6 bases between them. The CDR3 sequence is 12 residues long. The CDR3 DNA sequence: TGCGCCAGCAGCCACGGTAGCTATGGCTACACCTTC. This codes for CASSHGSYGYTF.

A single count supports this clonotype. The chain joins TRBV20-1 to TRBJ1-2; 8 positions agree with TRBD1. The CDR3 loop spans 13 amino acids. Germline V lookup: CDR1 DFQATT, CDR2 SNEGSKA (reference sequence). J lost 5 bases, V lost 1 base, and 3 bases had no gene match. In nucleotides, the CDR3 is TGCAGTGCTAGAGGCCGACAGGGGTATGGCTACACCTTC. As protein: CSARGRQGYGYTF.

The V call is TRBV2, the J call TRBJ2-7; 9 nucleotides agree with TRBD1. Germline assignment: CDR1 SNHLY and CDR2 FYNNEI. The CDR3 is made up of 12 amino acids. V trimming: 8 bases; J trimming: 3 bases; junction bases outside the gene matches: 2. The CDR3 sequence: CASRDRDYEQYF. CDR3 bases: TGTGCCAGCCGGGACAGGGACTACGAGCAGTACTTC.

This chain uses TRBV7-2 with TRBJ1-6, with TRBD1 as a possible D gene (5 bases). Germline-derived CDR1 and CDR2 are SGHTA and FQGNSA. V was trimmed by 5 bases and J by 4 bases, leaving 12 bases between them. The CDR3 sequence is 15 residues long. The CDR3 region is CASSLRDGYNSPLHF. The CDR3 DNA sequence: TGTGCCAGCAGCCTCCGGGACGGTTATAATTCACCCCTCCACTTT.

This chain joins TRBV7-6 and TRBJ2-1; D is perhaps TRBD1 (5 bases). The V gene's germline CDR1 is SGHVS and CDR2 FNYEAQ. The CDR3 sequence is 15 residues long. The ends were cut back, 5 bases at V and 5 bases at J, with 16 bases in the middle. CDR3 residues: CASSRGHLPDNEQFF. The CDR3 DNA follows: TGTGCCAGCAGCCGAGGACACCTACCAGACAATGAGCAGTTCTTC.

This clonotype was seen ten or more times. This chain joins TRBV3-1 and TRBJ2-7; 12 bases map to TRBD2. Germline CDR1 is LGHDT and CDR2 is YNNKEL (reference sequence). Trimming cost V 6 bases and J 0 bases; bases outside gene matches: 15. The CDR3 extends over 19 amino acids. The CDR3 nucleotides are TGTGCCAGCAGACCAGGGCCGACTAGCGGGAGAGGAGACTCCTACGAGCAGTACTTC. It encodes CASRPGPTSGRGDSYEQYF.

This sequence joins TRBV2 and TRBJ2-7, with D possibly TRBD2 on 5 matching bases. The CDR3 loop spans 15 amino acids. The V gene's germline CDR1 is SNHLY and CDR2 FYNNEI. V gave up 4 bases and J gave up 3 bases, with 16 bases separating them. CDR3 sequence: CASSAGDRSGYEQYF. DNA of the CDR3: TGTGCCAGCAGTGCTGGGGATAGAAGCGGCTACGAGCAGTACTTC.

This chain uses TRBV7-9 with TRBJ2-7; TRBD1 matches 9 bases. This CDR3 spans 14 amino acids. Germline-derived CDR1 and CDR2 are SEHNR and FQNEAQ (reference sequence). V shed 4 bases, J shed 6 bases, and the junction held 7 bases outside the gene matches. The CDR3 reads CASSSTDRGSEQYF. DNA for the CDR3: TGTGCCAGCAGCTCGACGGACAGGGGATCCGAGCAGTACTTC.

The J gene is TRBJ2-5, the V gene TRBV7-8; 7 nucleotides line up with TRBD1. The CDR3 is 16 residues long. Looked up from germline, CDR1 is SGHVS and CDR2 is FQNEAQ. Trimming cost V 1 base and J 0 bases; bases outside gene matches: 5. The chain's CDR3 is CASSLEGAVYQETQYF. CDR3 coding DNA: TGTGCCAGCAGCTTAGAGGGGGCCGTGTACCAAGAGACCCAGTACTTC.

The V call is TRBV14, the J call TRBJ1-4, with a weak D call TRBD1 (5 bases). The V end lost 0 bases, the J end lost 7 bases, and 18 bases lay between the germline ends. Germline assignment: CDR1 SGHDN and CDR2 FVKESK. The CDR3 sequence is 17 residues long. CDR3 sequence: CASSQDQGGEIGEKLFF. CDR3 DNA: TGTGCCAGCAGCCAAGATCAGGGTGGGGAAATCGGTGAAAAACTGTTTTTT.

The chain employs TRBV27 and TRBJ2-3, with D possibly being TRBD2 (5 bases). Trimming pared 3 bases from V and 0 bases from J, leaving 10 bases between. The germline V gene encodes CDR1 MNHEY and CDR2 SMNVEV (reference sequence). This CDR3 is 15 amino acids long. The CDR3 DNA sequence: TGTGCCAGCAGTTTCAGCGGCTCTAGCACAGATACGCAGTATTTT. Translated, it gives CASSFSGSSTDTQYF.

This chain connects TRBV7-9 to TRBJ1-1, with a weak D call TRBD1 (5 bases). The CDR3 is 15 amino acids. Trimming shortened V by 5 bases and J by 4 bases, and 17 bases separated the two germline ends. CDR1 is SEHNR and CDR2 is FQNEAQ in the germline V gene (reference sequence). The CDR3 loop is CASSLSGWGGTEAFF. CDR3 bases: TGTGCCAGCAGCCTATCAGGGTGGGGAGGCACTGAAGCTTTCTTT.

V gene TRBV2 combines with J gene TRBJ2-7; perhaps D is TRBD1 or TRBD2 (5 bases each). There are 13 residues in the CDR3. CDR1 SNHLY and CDR2 FYNNEI come from the germline V gene. The V end was cut by 6 bases, the J end by 1 base, with 10 bases between. CDR3 protein: CASRGTDSYEQYF. Written as DNA, the CDR3 is TGTGCCAGCAGGGGGACGGATTCCTACGAGCAGTACTTC.

A note on this clonotype: This clone may be a read error of a much larger clone one base away. The genes are TRBV5-1 and TRBJ1-2, with TRBD1 as a possible D gene (5 bases). Germline CDR1 is SGHRS and CDR2 is YFSETQ. The CDR3 has 14 residues. CDR3 residues: CASRYDRVLDGHTF. The CDR3 DNA follows: TGCGCCAGCAGATATGACAGAGTCCTCGATGGCCACACCTTC.